Below, one T cell receptor beta chain is given with its context. This entry belongs to a study of blood T cell repertoires in COVID-19. On the study more broadly: Sites across the United States, Italy and Spain contributed samples from acute and convalescent COVID-19.

Donors were grouped by their self-reported clinical history. As processed by the authors: Reference gene primer amplification in the assay estimated nucleated cell counts. Here immunoSEQ multiplex PCR was the method, and the copy in TCRdb shows in-frame clones only, minus some. That table is the source of V, J and clone size, and D and trimming were worked out from the DNA. This table holds about 390,000 clones, approximately 90% found once. V lost 4 bases and J lost 4, with 17 bases in between. CDR3 size: 15 residues. Germline lookup yields CDR1 SGHKS and CDR2 YYEKEE (reference sequence). This sequence joins TRBV5-5 and TRBJ1-2; D possibly corresponds to TRBD1 (6 bases). The receptor was isolated from a woman aged 45 to 65 who had recovered from COVID-19. Sequenced sample: PBMCs or T cells enriched from blood (not recorded which). This CDR3 reads CASSARQVLIYGYTF. For the CDR3, the DNA is TGTGCCAGCAGCGCAAGACAGGTTCTCATCTATGGCTACACCTTC.